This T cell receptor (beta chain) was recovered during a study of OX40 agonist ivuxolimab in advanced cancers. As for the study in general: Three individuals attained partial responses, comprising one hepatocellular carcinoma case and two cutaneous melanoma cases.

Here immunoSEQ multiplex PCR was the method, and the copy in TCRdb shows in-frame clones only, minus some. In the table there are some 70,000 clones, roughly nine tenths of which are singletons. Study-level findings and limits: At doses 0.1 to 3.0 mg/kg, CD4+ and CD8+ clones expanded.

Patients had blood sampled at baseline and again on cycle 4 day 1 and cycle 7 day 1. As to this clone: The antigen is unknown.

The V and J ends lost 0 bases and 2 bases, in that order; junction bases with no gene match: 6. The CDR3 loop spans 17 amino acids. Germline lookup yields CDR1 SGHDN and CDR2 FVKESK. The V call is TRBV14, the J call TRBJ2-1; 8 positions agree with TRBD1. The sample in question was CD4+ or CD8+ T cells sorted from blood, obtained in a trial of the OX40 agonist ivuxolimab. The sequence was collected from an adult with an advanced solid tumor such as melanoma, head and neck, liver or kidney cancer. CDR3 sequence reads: CASSQDIGTGTYNEQFF. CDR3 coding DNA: TGTGCCAGCAGCCAAGATATAGGGACAGGAACCTACAATGAGCAGTTCTTC.